The 25 T cell receptor beta chains in this list originate from one sample, sequenced in a study of T cells in women clearing cervical HPV infection. Assay used: immunoSEQ multiplex PCR; TCRdb lists only in-frame clones, some missing. The table for this sample gives about 30,000 clones. Sample: blood buffy coat. The receptor set was obtained from a woman between 18 and 70 years old with a cervical HPV16 infection that either progressed to CIN3+ or cleared (not recorded which).

Concerning this clone itself: Read sequence stops 3 residues before the CDR3 end, and the germline J gene provides the missing end. This sequence joins TRBV20-1 and TRBJ1-4; D is unresolved. The length of the CDR3 is 13 residues. V shed 1 base and J shed 5 bases, with 8 bases lying between them. Germline values: CDR1 DFQATT, CDR2 SNEGSKA (reference sequence). The CDR3 protein is CSARGEGNEKLFF. The part of the CDR3 DNA that was read is TGCAGTGCTAGAGGTGAAGGGAATGAAAAA.

On this clone: The sequenced fragment ends 3 residues before the CDR3 boundary, so the rest is inferred from the germline J gene. The chain combines TRBV7-6 with TRBJ1-3; a weak D match, TRBD1 (5 bases). CDR1 is SGHVS, CDR2 FNYEAQ, per germline. The CDR3 has 17 residues. V was clipped by 0 bases and J by 2 bases, with 14 bases between them. The part of the CDR3 DNA that was read is TGTGCCAGCAGCTTAGCCGGACTAGACAGTCCTGGAAACACC. This codes for CASSLAGLDSPGNT. The whole CDR3 reads CASSLAGLDSPGNTIYF.

Remarks on this clone: Read data end 3 residues before the CDR3 end; the end is taken from the germline J gene. The chain recombines TRBV5-1 with TRBJ1-2; TRBD1 might be the D (6 bases). The ends were cut back, 0 bases at V and 0 bases at J, with 12 bases in the middle. Germline-derived CDR1 and CDR2 are SGHRS and YFSETQ. The CDR3 sequence is 16 residues long. Incomplete CDR3 DNA: TGCGCCAGCAGCTTGGACAGGGAGCATCCTAACTATGGC. Translating gives CASSLDREHPNYG. The CDR3, in full, reads CASSLDREHPNYGYTF.

To note about this clone: Sequencing ends 3 residues short of the CDR3 end; the germline J gene provides the rest. The genes are TRBV23-1 and TRBJ2-1, with a tentative D call TRBD1 (5 bases). Being an ORF, TRBV23-1 has a function that is uncertain. The germline V and J ends were trimmed by 2 bases and 3 bases, with 14 bases remaining between them. The CDR3 loop spans 16 amino acids. The part of the CDR3 DNA that was read is TGCGCCAGCAGTCAACAATCAGGGCCACTCTACAATGAG. It specifies CASSQQSGPLYNE. The CDR3 as a whole reads CASSQQSGPLYNEQFF.

As to this clone: The read finishes 3 residues shy of the CDR3 end, and the germline J gene is used to complete it. The rearrangement joins TRBV18 to TRBJ2-3; 13 bases match TRBD2. This CDR3 region has 16 residues. CDR1 is KGHSH, CDR2 LQKENI, per germline. J was trimmed by 3 bases and V by 0 bases; bases with no gene match: 0. This CDR3 reads CASSPPGLAGTDTQYF. CDR3 DNA (partial): TGTGCCAGCTCACCACCGGGACTAGCGGGAACAGATACG.

About this clone: Sequencing ends 3 residues short of the CDR3 end; the germline J gene provides the rest. J is TRBJ1-1 and V is TRBV20-1; D may be TRBD1 (5 bases). This CDR3 has 15 amino acids. V lost 1 base and J lost 3, with 15 bases in between. CDR1 DFQATT and CDR2 SNEGSKA come from the germline V gene (reference sequence). CDR3 sequence: CSARGTQGYHTEAFF. CDR3 DNA, as far as it was read: TGCAGTGCTAGAGGGACCCAGGGATACCACACTGAA.

Turning to this clone: The read ends 3 residues before the CDR3 terminus; that terminus is restored from the germline J gene. This chain joins TRBV6-4 and TRBJ1-4; D not certain. Deletions cut 1 base from V and 5 bases from J, with 14 bases between. CDR1 and CDR2 from the germline V gene are MRHNA and SNTAGT. The CDR3 is 16 residues long. CDR3 amino acids: CASSDFKAEPNEKLFF. The CDR3 bases that were read are TGTGCCAGCAGTGACTTTAAGGCTGAACCGAATGAAAAA.

In regard to this clone: The read ends 3 residues before the CDR3 terminus; that terminus is restored from the germline J gene. The rearrangement links TRBV10-3 to TRBJ2-2; 10 bases match TRBD2. CDR1 is ENHRY and CDR2 is SYGVKD in the germline V gene. The CDR3 loop spans 14 amino acids. The trim removed 9 bases at V and 3 bases at J, leaving 4 bases unmatched. The DNA read from the CDR3 is TGTGCCATTAGAAGCGGGGGGGACACCGGGGAG. Translation: CAIRSGGDTGE. The whole CDR3 is CAIRSGGDTGELFF.

Comment on this clone: The read ends 3 residues before the CDR3 terminus; that terminus is restored from the germline J gene. V and J are TRBV20-1 and TRBJ1-6; D not resolved. The germline V gene encodes CDR1 DFQATT and CDR2 SNEGSKA (reference sequence). CDR3 length: 15 amino acids. V was trimmed by 4 bases and J by 0 bases, leaving 10 bases between them. CDR3 bases read: TGCAGTGCTACCTCCGGTAGCTCCTATAATTCACCC. As protein: CSATSGSSYNSP. The whole CDR3 sequence is CSATSGSSYNSPLHF.

As to this clone: The read terminates 3 residues before the CDR3 end, so the remaining end is supplied by the germline J gene. The rearrangement joins TRBV2 to TRBJ1-2, with a possible D match to TRBD1 (5 bases). Per germline, CDR1 SNHLY and CDR2 FYNNEI. The CDR3 is 11 residues long. Partial CDR3 DNA: TGTGCCAGCAACGCAGGGTTGGGC. This translates into CASNAGLG. The complete CDR3 sequence is CASNAGLGYTF.

Details on this clone: The read gets to within 3 residues of the CDR3 end, and the germline J gene fills in the rest. The chain joins TRBV7-9 to TRBJ1-2; D uncertain. Germline V gene data show CDR1 as SEHNR and CDR2 as FQNEAQ (reference sequence). Trimming cost V 5 bases and J 5 bases, with 6 bases left between them. The CDR3 loop spans 11 amino acids. The CDR3 region is CASSQEYGYTF. Incomplete CDR3 DNA: TGTGCCAGCAGCCAGGAGTATGGC.

With regard to this clone: The read falls 3 residues short of the CDR3 end, and the missing part is taken from the germline J gene. This same CDR3 is encoded by further DNA sequences in the sample. The chain is built from TRBV18 and TRBJ2-1, with 10 bases that match TRBD2. This CDR3 is built from 17 residues. Germline CDR1 reads KGHSH; CDR2 reads LQKENI. With V trimmed by 6 bases and J by 3 bases, 11 bases remained unmatched. The sequenced CDR3 bases are TGTGCCAGCTCCCCCCCCACTAGCGGGACCCTCTACAATGAG. This translates into CASSPPTSGTLYNE. The whole CDR3 sequence is CASSPPTSGTLYNEQFF.

Remarks on this clone: From the germline J gene comes the end of the CDR3, since the read stops 3 residues before it. The chain recombines TRBV7-9 with TRBJ2-1, with D maybe TRBD1 (6 bases). The germline V gene encodes CDR1 SEHNR and CDR2 FQNEAQ (reference sequence). The CDR3 is 15 residues long. The V end lost 4 bases, the J end lost 0 bases, and 10 bases lay between the germline ends. The CDR3 loop is CASSYSDSSYNEQFF. The sequenced part of the CDR3 DNA is TGTGCCAGCAGCTACTCGGACAGCTCCTACAATGAG.

Concerning this clone: The read halts 3 residues ahead of the CDR3 end, with the missing end drawn from the germline J gene. The genes are TRBV6-4 and TRBJ2-3; 11 bases line up with TRBD2. J was trimmed by 4 bases and V by 5 bases; bases with no gene match: 5. CDR1 is MRHNA, CDR2 SNTAGT, per germline. The CDR3 covers 15 residues. The covered CDR3 bases are TGTGCCAGCAGTCCGGTAGCGGGAGGGTCAGATACG. It specifies CASSPVAGGSDT. Given in full, the CDR3 is CASSPVAGGSDTQYF.

This clone is labeled medium-sized based on frequency. The read is 3 residues too short to cover the CDR3 end, so that end is filled in from the germline J gene. This chain uses TRBV7-2 with TRBJ2-5, with 7 bases matching TRBD1. Losses at the gene ends were 7 bases for V and 2 bases for J; bases not matched to a gene: 10. The CDR3 runs to 15 residues. In germline, CDR1 is SGHTA, CDR2 FQGNSA. This CDR3 reads CASTPRQGQQETQYF. Incomplete CDR3 DNA: TGTGCCAGCACCCCACGACAGGGCCAACAAGAGACC.

As for this clone: The read ends 3 residues before the CDR3 terminus; that terminus is restored from the germline J gene. The V and J genes are TRBV10-2 and TRBJ2-7, with TRBD2 as a possible D gene (6 bases). The ends were cut back, 2 bases at V and 5 bases at J, with 13 bases in the middle. There are 14 residues in the CDR3. Germline V gene data show CDR1 as WSHSY and CDR2 as SAAADI. Partial CDR3 DNA: TGCGCCAGCAGTGAGGGGGACTGGGGGGACGAG. Its protein product is CASSEGDWGDE. From start to end, the CDR3 is CASSEGDWGDEQYF.

About this clone: The CDR3 end is not reached by the read, which stops 3 residues before it; the germline J gene fills it in. This rearrangement joins TRBV18 to TRBJ2-7, with 7 bases fitting TRBD1. CDR3 length: 13 amino acids. The germline V gene encodes CDR1 KGHSH and CDR2 LQKENI. Trimming took 2 bases from V and 5 from J; bases not matched to a gene: 3. CDR3 DNA (partial): TGTGCCAGCTCACCATTCGACAGGGACGAG. This codes for CASSPFDRDE. The full-length CDR3 reads as CASSPFDRDEQYF.

CDR3 bases read: TGTGCCAGCTCAACAGGGACGAGTACGGGCGGC. Translating it yields CASSTGTSTGG. The complete CDR3 reads CASSTGTSTGGYTF. This chain connects TRBV6-4 to TRBJ1-2, with D maybe TRBD1 (6 bases). The read halts 3 residues ahead of the CDR3 end, with the missing end drawn from the germline J gene. CDR1 and CDR2 from the germline V gene are MRHNA and SNTAGT. The CDR3 covers 14 residues.

With respect to this clone: The CDR3 end is not reached by the read, which stops 3 residues before it; the germline J gene fills it in. The chain uses TRBV18 and TRBJ1-4, with 9 bases identical to TRBD1. The CDR3 contains 14 residues. The junction had 2 bases not matched to a gene; V was cut back by 6 bases and J by 3 bases. Germline values: CDR1 KGHSH, CDR2 LQKENI. Incomplete CDR3 DNA: TGTGCCAGCTCCCGGACAGGGGCTAATGAAAAA. The encoded protein is CASSRTGANEK. The full CDR3 protein reads CASSRTGANEKLFF.

In regard to this clone: From the germline J gene comes the end of the CDR3, since the read stops 3 residues before it. The V gene is TRBV19, the J gene TRBJ1-1; possibly TRBD1 for D (5 bases). V was shortened by 2 bases and J by 0 bases, with 13 bases between the two germline ends. CDR3 length: 16 amino acids. Germline V gene sequence: CDR1 LNHDA, CDR2 SQIVND (reference sequence). Here the CDR3 reads CASSIWGSYMNTEAFF. CDR3 DNA (partial): TGTGCCAGTAGTATATGGGGCAGCTACATGAACACTGAA.

Remarks on this clone: Read sequence stops 3 residues before the CDR3 end, and the germline J gene provides the missing end. V and J are TRBV2 and TRBJ2-2; 7 bases map to TRBD2. The CDR3 length is 15 residues. J gave up 2 bases and V 6 bases, and 6 bases lay outside the gene matches. The germline CDR1 and CDR2 sequences are SNHLY and FYNNEI. The CDR3 sequence is CASRSGAGNTGELFF. The part of the CDR3 DNA that was read is TGTGCCAGCAGGAGCGGGGCGGGCAACACCGGGGAG.

A word on this clone: The read ends 3 residues early relative to the CDR3; the germline J gene fills the gap. V and J are TRBV18 and TRBJ1-2; D is possibly TRBD1 (5 bases). Germline CDR1 and CDR2: KGHSH and LQKENI. This CDR3 has 15 residues. This CDR3 reads CASSEPGLASDDYTF. The covered CDR3 bases are TGTGCCAGCTCGGAGCCGGGACTAGCTTCGGATGAC.

Remarks on this clone: The CDR3 goes on 3 residues after the read ends, and that part is filled in from the germline J gene. The chain combines TRBV6-1 with TRBJ2-3, with no clear D. The CDR3 covers 15 residues. V shed 2 bases and J shed 3 bases, with 12 bases lying between them. The germline V gene has CDR1 MNHNS and CDR2 SASEGT. This chain's CDR3 is CASSEIKLVTDTQYF. Incomplete CDR3 DNA: TGTGCCAGCAGTGAAATCAAGCTAGTGACAGATACG.

To note about this clone: The DNA ends 3 residues before the CDR3 does, and the rest of the CDR3 is filled in from the germline J gene. The chain has TRBV30 and TRBJ2-5; TRBD2 matches at 8 bases. The CDR3 has 15 residues. Looked up from germline, CDR1 is GTSNPN and CDR2 is SVGIG (reference sequence). With 5 bases clipped from V and 5 bases from J, the junction kept 13 bases outside the gene matches. CDR3 in amino acids: CAWQLGRGDRETQYF. CDR3 DNA (partial): TGTGCCTGGCAACTAGGGCGGGGGGATCGGGAGACC.

About this clone: Read coverage stops 3 residues before the CDR3 terminus; the germline J gene supplies the remainder. The rearrangement joins TRBV7-2 to TRBJ2-1; D is uncertain. This CDR3 spans 14 amino acids. Germline CDR1 SGHTA, CDR2 FQGNSA. Trimming shortened V by 7 bases and J by 6 bases, and 16 bases separated the two germline ends. CDR3 sequence reads: CASTSGSRTNEQFF. The part of the CDR3 DNA that was read is TGTGCCAGCACCTCAGGATCCAGAACCAATGAG.